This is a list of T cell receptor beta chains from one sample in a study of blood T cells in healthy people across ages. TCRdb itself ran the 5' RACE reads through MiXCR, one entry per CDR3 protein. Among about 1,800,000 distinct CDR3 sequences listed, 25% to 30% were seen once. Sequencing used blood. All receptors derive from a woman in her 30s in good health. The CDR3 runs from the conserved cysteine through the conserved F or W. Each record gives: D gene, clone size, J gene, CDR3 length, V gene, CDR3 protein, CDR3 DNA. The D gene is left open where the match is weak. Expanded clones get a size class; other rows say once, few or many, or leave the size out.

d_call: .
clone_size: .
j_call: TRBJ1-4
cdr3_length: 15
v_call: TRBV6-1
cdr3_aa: CASSELALTNEKLFF
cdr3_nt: TGTGCCAGCAGTGAATTGGCACTTACTAATGAAAAACTGTTTTTT

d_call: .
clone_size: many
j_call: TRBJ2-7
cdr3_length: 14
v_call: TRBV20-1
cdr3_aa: CSAQIRGPSYEQYF
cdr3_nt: TGCAGTGCGCAAATTCGGGGGCCCTCCTACGAGCAGTACTTC

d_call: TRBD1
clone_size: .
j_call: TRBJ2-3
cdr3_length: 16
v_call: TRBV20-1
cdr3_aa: CSARAPGTASTDTQYF
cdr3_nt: TGCAGTGCTAGAGCCCCCGGGACAGCAAGCACAGATACGCAGTATTTT

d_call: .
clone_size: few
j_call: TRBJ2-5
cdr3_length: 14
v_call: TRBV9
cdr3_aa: CASSSWQGGETQYF
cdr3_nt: TGTGCCAGCAGCTCCTGGCAGGGCGGGGAGACCCAGTACTTC

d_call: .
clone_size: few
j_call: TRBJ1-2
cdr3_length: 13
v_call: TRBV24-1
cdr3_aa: CATSDFAGRGYTF
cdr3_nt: TGTGCCACCAGTGATTTTGCGGGGAGAGGCTACACCTTC

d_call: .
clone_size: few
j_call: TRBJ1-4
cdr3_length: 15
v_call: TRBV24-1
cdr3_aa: CATSELTTTNEKLFF
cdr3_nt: TGTGCCACCAGTGAGCTGACAACAACTAATGAAAAACTGTTTTTT

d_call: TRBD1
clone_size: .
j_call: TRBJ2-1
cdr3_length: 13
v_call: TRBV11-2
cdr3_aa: CASRGQEYNEQFF
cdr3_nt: TGTGCCAGCAGGGGACAGGAATACAATGAGCAGTTCTTC

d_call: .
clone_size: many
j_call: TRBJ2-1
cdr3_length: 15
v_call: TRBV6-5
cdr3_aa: CASSSRDISYNEQFF
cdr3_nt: TGTGCCAGCAGTTCCCGGGACATATCCTACAATGAGCAGTTCTTC

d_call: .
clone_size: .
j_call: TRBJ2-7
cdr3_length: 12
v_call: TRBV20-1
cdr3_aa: CSAYRPGYEQYF
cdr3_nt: TGCAGTGCTTACCGGCCGGGCTACGAGCAGTACTTC

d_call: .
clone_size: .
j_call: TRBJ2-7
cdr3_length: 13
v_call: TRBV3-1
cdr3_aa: CASSFTSGNEQYF
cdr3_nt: TGTGCCAGCAGCTTTACTTCGGGGAACGAGCAGTACTTC

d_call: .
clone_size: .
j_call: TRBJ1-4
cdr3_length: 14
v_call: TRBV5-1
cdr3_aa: CASSPEGNNEKLFF
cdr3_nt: TGCGCCAGCAGCCCGGAAGGAAATAATGAAAAACTGTTTTTT

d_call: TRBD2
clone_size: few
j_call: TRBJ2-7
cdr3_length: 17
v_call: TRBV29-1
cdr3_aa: CSDSSGGGGLARPEQYF
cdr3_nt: TGCAGCGACTCCTCCGGGGGCGGAGGACTAGCAAGACCCGAGCAGTACTTC

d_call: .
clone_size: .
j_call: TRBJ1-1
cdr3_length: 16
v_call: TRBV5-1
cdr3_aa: CASSLKRQIMNTEAFF
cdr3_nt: TGCGCCAGCAGCTTGAAGAGACAGATTATGAACACTGAAGCTTTCTTT

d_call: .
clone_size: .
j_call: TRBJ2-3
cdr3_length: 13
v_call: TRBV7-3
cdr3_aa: CTSSLFLGDTQYF
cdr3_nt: TGTACCAGCAGCTTATTCCTGGGAGATACGCAGTATTTT

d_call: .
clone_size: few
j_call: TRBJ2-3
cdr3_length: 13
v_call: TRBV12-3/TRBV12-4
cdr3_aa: CASKRRTTDTQYF
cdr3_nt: TGTGCCAGCAAACGGCGGACCACAGATACGCAGTATTTT

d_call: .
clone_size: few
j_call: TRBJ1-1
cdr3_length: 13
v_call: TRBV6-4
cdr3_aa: CASSFNGGTEAFF
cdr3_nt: TGTGCCAGCAGTTTTAATGGAGGCACTGAAGCTTTCTTT

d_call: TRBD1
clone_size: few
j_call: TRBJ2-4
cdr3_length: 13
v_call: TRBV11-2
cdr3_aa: CASSSGTADIQYF
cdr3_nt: TGTGCCAGCAGCTCCGGGACAGCGGACATTCAGTACTTC

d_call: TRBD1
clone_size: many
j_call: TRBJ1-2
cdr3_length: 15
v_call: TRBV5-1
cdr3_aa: CASSRDRAINYGYTF
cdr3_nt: TGCGCCAGCAGCCGGGACAGGGCCATTAACTATGGCTACACCTTC

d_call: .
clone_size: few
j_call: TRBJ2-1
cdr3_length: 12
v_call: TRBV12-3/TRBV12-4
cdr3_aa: CASTKGSGEQFF
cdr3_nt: TGTGCCAGCACCAAGGGGTCTGGCGAGCAGTTCTTC

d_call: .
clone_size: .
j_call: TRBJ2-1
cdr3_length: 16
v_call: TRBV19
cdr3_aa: CASTLDGGLSYNEQFF
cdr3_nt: TGTGCCAGTACGCTTGATGGAGGGCTCTCCTACAATGAGCAGTTCTTC

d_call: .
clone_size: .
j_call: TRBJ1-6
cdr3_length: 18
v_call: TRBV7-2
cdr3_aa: CASSLARDVRGRNSPLHF
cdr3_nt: TGTGCCAGCAGCTTAGCCCGTGACGTAAGAGGCCGAAATTCACCCCTCCACTTT

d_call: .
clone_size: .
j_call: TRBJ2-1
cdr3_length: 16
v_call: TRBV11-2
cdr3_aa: CANSPRGTSIYNEQFF
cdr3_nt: TGTGCCAACAGCCCCCGCGGGACTTCAATCTACAATGAGCAGTTCTTC

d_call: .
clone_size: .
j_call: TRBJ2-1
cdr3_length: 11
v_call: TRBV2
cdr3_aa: CASSEWQWGFF
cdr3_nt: TGTGCCAGCAGTGAGTGGCAGTGGGGGTTCTTC

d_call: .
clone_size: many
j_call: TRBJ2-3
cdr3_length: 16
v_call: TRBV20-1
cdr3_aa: CSANHHQDTRTDTQYF
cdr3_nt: TGCAGTGCTAACCACCATCAGGACACCCGCACAGATACGCAGTATTTT

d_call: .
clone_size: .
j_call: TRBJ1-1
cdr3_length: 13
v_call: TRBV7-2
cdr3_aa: CASSYSLYTEAFF
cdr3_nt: TGTGCCAGCAGTTATTCGTTGTACACTGAAGCTTTCTTT

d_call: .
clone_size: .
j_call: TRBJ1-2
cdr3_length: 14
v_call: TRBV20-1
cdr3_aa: CSASMAQGISGYTF
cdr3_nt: TGCAGTGCTAGTATGGCGCAGGGAATTTCTGGCTACACCTTC

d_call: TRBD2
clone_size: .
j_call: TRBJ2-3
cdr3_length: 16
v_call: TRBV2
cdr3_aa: CASSGGLAGFADTQYF
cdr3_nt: TGTGCCAGCAGTGGGGGACTAGCGGGGTTTGCAGATACGCAGTATTTT

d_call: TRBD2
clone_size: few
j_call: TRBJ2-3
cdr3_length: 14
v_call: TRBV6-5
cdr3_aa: CASTPSGDTDTQYF
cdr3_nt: TGTGCCAGCACCCCTAGCGGGGACACAGATACGCAGTATTTT